One sample yielded the 10 T cell receptor beta chains listed below, sequenced in a study of shared clonotypes between healthy human individuals. Libraries were prepared by immunoSEQ multiplex PCR; TCRdb keeps only in-frame clonotypes and omits some of them. The sample consists of some 2,000,000 clones, 95% of them appearing once. Sequencing was carried out using naive CD4+ T cells sorted from blood. The subset here: CD45RA+ positively selected. Receptor source: a man aged 18 to 29 in good health.

CDR3 amino acids: CASSPPGGWNEKLFF. In DNA, the CDR3 is TGTGCCAGCAGTCCCCCAGGGGGCTGGAATGAAAAACTGTTTTTT. The J gene is TRBJ1-4, the V gene TRBV27, with 8 nucleotides matching TRBD1. The CDR3 extends over 15 amino acids. With V trimmed by 5 bases and J by 5 bases, 7 bases remained unmatched. Germline CDR1 is MNHEY and CDR2 is SMNVEV (reference sequence). The variable domain in full, completed from reference TRBV27 and TRBJ1-4, reads EAQVTQNPRYLITVTGKKLTVTCSQNMNHEYMSWYRQDPGLGLRQIYYSMNVEVTDKGDVPEGYKVSRKEKRNFPLILESPSPNQTSLYFCASSPPGGWNEKLFFGSGTQLSVL.

V is TRBV28 and J is TRBJ1-2, with TRBD1 as a possible D gene (6 bases). Germline values: CDR1 MDHEN, CDR2 SYDVKM. Trimming removed 6 bases from V and 4 bases from J, with 24 bases in between. This CDR3 region has 17 residues. CDR3 amino acids: CASSLGGYGLTSYGYTF. The CDR3 coding sequence is TGTGCCAGCAGCCTAGGGGGTTATGGGCTAACGAGCTATGGCTACACCTTC.

Points on this clone: Other DNA sequences in this sample translate to the same CDR3. V and J are TRBV5-1 and TRBJ2-3; D is unresolved. The CDR3 loop spans 14 amino acids. Germline values: CDR1 SGHRS, CDR2 YFSETQ. The V end lost 0 bases, the J end lost 2 bases, and 7 bases lay between the germline ends. CDR3 coding DNA: TGCGCCAGCAGCTTGGGAAGGTCCACAGATACGCAGTATTTT. Protein: CASSLGRSTDTQYF.

V gene TRBV19 combines with J gene TRBJ2-2, with unresolved D. Germline lookup yields CDR1 LNHDA and CDR2 SQIVND (reference sequence). This CDR3 spans 16 amino acids. V dropped 5 bases and J dropped 0 bases, with 13 bases sitting between them. CDR3 DNA sequence: TGTGCCAGTAGTTTATTGGCGGCCTCGAACACCGGGGAGCTGTTTTTT. It encodes CASSLLAASNTGELFF.

The chain carries TRBV2 and TRBJ1-2, with 8 bases matching TRBD1. The CDR3 is 15 amino acids. V lost 8 bases and J lost 4; bases outside the gene matches: 12. From germline, CDR1 is SNHLY and CDR2 FYNNEI. The CDR3: CASRYLWTGLYGYTF. DNA of the CDR3: TGTGCCAGCCGATACCTCTGGACAGGGCTCTATGGCTACACCTTC.

This clone was recorded only once. The chain is built from TRBV5-1 and TRBJ2-7; 7 bases are shared with TRBD1. The V segment lost 0 bases and the J segment 5 bases; nucleotides outside the gene matches: 5. The CDR3 has 14 residues. Germline V gives CDR1 SGHRS, CDR2 YFSETQ. The CDR3 is CASSLEQGPHEQYF. In nucleotides, the CDR3 is TGCGCCAGCAGCTTGGAACAGGGGCCCCACGAGCAGTACTTC.

The chain is built from TRBV5-6 and TRBJ2-7; TRBD1 might be the D (6 bases). The CDR3 is 12 amino acids. Germline CDR1 reads SGHDT; CDR2 reads YYEEEE. The V gene lost 4 bases and the J gene lost 7 bases, with 12 bases spanning the gap. The CDR3 here is CASSRQVGEQYF. CDR3 DNA sequence: TGTGCCAGCAGCCGACAGGTGGGGGAGCAGTACTTC. Looking up the rest from reference TRBV5-6 and TRBJ2-7 gives the full variable domain: DAGVTQSPTHLIKTRGQQVTLRCSPKSGHDTVSWYQQALGQGPQFIFQYYEEEERQRGNFPDRFSGHQFPNYSSELNVNALLLGDSALYLCASSRQVGEQYFGPGTRLTVT.

The chain carries TRBV30 and TRBJ1-5, with a possible D match to TRBD1 (6 bases). Germline V lookup: CDR1 GTSNPN, CDR2 SVGIG (reference sequence). The CDR3 spans 13 residues. The ends were cut back, 3 bases at V and 3 bases at J, with 9 bases in the middle. The CDR3 DNA reads as TGTGCCTGGAGCGGGGACAACAATCAGCCCCAGCATTTT. Its translation is CAWSGDNNQPQHF.

The rearrangement uses TRBV6-1 and TRBJ1-2, with TRBD1 matching 7 bases. The CDR3 is 15 amino acids. The V and J ends lost 7 bases and 4 bases, in that order; junction bases with no gene match: 12. Germline V CDR1 and CDR2: MNHNS, SASEGT. CDR3: CASNLDRAGSYGYTF. For the CDR3, the DNA is TGTGCCAGCAACCTAGACAGGGCTGGTAGCTATGGCTACACCTTC.

V and J are TRBV6-5 and TRBJ1-2; D not certain. The CDR3 extends over 14 amino acids. The germline V and J ends were trimmed by 6 bases and 2 bases, with 13 bases remaining between them. The germline V gene encodes CDR1 MNHEY and CDR2 SVGAGI. The CDR3 here is CASSRVQGNYGYTF. The DNA for the CDR3 is TGTGCCAGCAGCCGCGTGCAAGGAAACTATGGCTACACCTTC.